This T cell receptor (beta chain) was recovered during a study of blood T cell repertoires in COVID-19. At the level of the study: Both acute and convalescent COVID-19 samples were obtained from the United States, Italy and Spain.

Some clones are missing from TCRdb's copy, which holds only in-frame ones; the method was immunoSEQ multiplex PCR. Of roughly 340,000 clones listed, approximately 88% are singletons. CDR3 length: 15 residues. The germline V and J ends were trimmed by 4 bases and 7 bases, with 14 bases remaining between them. Germline CDR1 reads LNHDA; CDR2 reads SQIVND (reference sequence). This clone was seen a few times. Specimen: peripheral blood. The J gene is TRBJ1-6, the V gene TRBV19; D not resolved. This TCR was sampled from a woman under 40 with COVID-19, enrolled during active disease. The CDR3 bases are TGTGCCAGTAGTAAATATGGGGAGCCCAATTCACCCCTCCACTTT. Its translation is CASSKYGEPNSPLHF.